This TCR beta chain originates from a study of T cell repertoires in cytomegalovirus infection. CDR1 is SGHRS, CDR2 YFSETQ, per germline. The CDR3 is made up of 15 amino acids. The V and J ends lost 4 bases and 3 bases respectively, with 17 bases between them. TCRdb re-called the reads through MiXCR, storing one row per CDR3 protein. The table records hundreds of thousands of distinct CDR3 sequences, about 28% of them present only once. Regarding this clonotype: As yet, its antigen is unknown.

This TCR was sampled from a human donor in good health (CMV status not recorded). Some clones in this sample may be carry-over from other donors' samples. The chain employs TRBV5-1 and TRBJ2-7; D uncertain. The sample consisted of cultured PBMCs, taken from culture after CMV antigen stimulation. CDR3 in amino acids: CASSPRAGWGYEQYF. CDR3 DNA sequence: TGCGCCAGCAGCCCCCGGGCAGGATGGGGCTACGAGCAGTACTTC.